The 11 T cell receptor beta chains reported below all come from one sample, sequenced in a study of regulatory T cells in long-lasting Graves disease. Time point indicated: persistent/refractory GD, antithyroid drugs over 5 years with positive TRAb. PBMC-derived RNA was used for the TCR library. Library construction for TCR beta used iRepertoire HTBI primers and Arm-PCR of CDR3 regions. One entry per CDR3 protein results from TCRdb running MiXCR on the multiplex PCR reads. The sample carries 400,000 or so distinct CDR3 sequences, around 22% recorded once. Specimen: peripheral blood mononuclear cells (PBMCs), collected when the disease was refractory, from a patient treated with antithyroid drugs. These receptors all stem from a female donor with Graves disease.

This clonotype came up many times. A junction boundary mismatches the germline segment, possibly from a read error. The CDR3 is CASSEGYNKVF. The CDR3 region has the DNA TGTGCCAGCAGTGAGGGGTACAACAAGGTATTC. The chain employs TRBV2 and TRBJ2-7; D is unresolved. The CDR3 contains 11 residues. Germline assignment: CDR1 SNHLY and CDR2 FYNNEI.

This clonotype was found a few times. The chain links TRBV12-3 or TRBV12-4 to TRBJ1-2, with a weak D call TRBD1 (5 bases). The CDR3 has 14 residues. Between the trimmed V and J ends, which lost 6 bases and 4 bases, there was a span of 15 bases. CDR3 sequence (DNA): TGTGCCAGCAGCTTTACGGGGGGTCCCTATGGCTACACCTTC. Its protein product is CASSFTGGPYGYTF.

The rearrangement joins TRBV30 to TRBJ1-1, with 8 bases that match TRBD1. The CDR3 has 13 residues. Germline V CDR1 and CDR2: GTSNPN, SVGIG (reference sequence). J lost 4 bases, V lost 5 bases, and 6 bases had no gene match. Written as DNA, the CDR3 is TGTGCCTGGGACGCAGGGGGCGGCACTGAAGCTTTCTTT. It translates to CAWDAGGGTEAFF.

This rearrangement joins TRBV28 to TRBJ1-4; D may be TRBD1 (6 bases). Germline loops: CDR1 MDHEN, CDR2 SYDVKM. With 4 bases removed from V and 4 bases from J, the gap between germline ends came to 13 bases. The CDR3 length is 15 residues. The CDR3 region has the DNA TGTGCCAGCAGTTCCCGCGACAGGTATAATGAAAAACTGTTTTTT. This translates into CASSSRDRYNEKLFF.

This chain uses TRBV11-2 with TRBJ2-1; 13 nucleotides align to TRBD2. Germline V gene sequence: CDR1 SGHAT, CDR2 FQNNGV. CDR3 length: 15 amino acids. The ends lost 4 bases at V and 4 bases at J; junction bases unmatched: 1. CDR3 in amino acids: CASSSGLAGYNEQFF. CDR3 DNA sequence: TGTGCCAGCAGCTCGGGACTAGCGGGATACAATGAGCAGTTCTTC. Combining the CDR3 with reference TRBV11-2 and TRBJ2-1 gives the whole variable domain EAGVAQSPRYKIIEKRQSVAFWCNPISGHATLYWYQQILGQGPKLLIQFQNNGVVDDSQLPKDRFSAERLKGVDSTLKIQPAKLEDSAVYLCASSSGLAGYNEQFFGPGTRLTVL.

J is TRBJ2-2 and V is TRBV2, with a possible D match to TRBD2 (6 bases). V dropped 4 bases and J dropped 0 bases, with 12 bases sitting between them. Germline V gene lookup returns CDR1 SNHLY and CDR2 FYNNEI. The CDR3 runs to 16 residues. CDR3 nucleotide sequence: TGTGCCAGCAGTGCGGAGGGACGTACGAACACCGGGGAGCTGTTTTTT. It translates to CASSAEGRTNTGELFF.

The chain is built from TRBV28 and TRBJ2-7, with TRBD2 identical over 12 bases. Germline V gives CDR1 MDHEN, CDR2 SYDVKM. V was clipped by 3 bases and J by 4 bases; unmatched bases: 4. This CDR3 contains 15 residues. The CDR3 reads CASSFGLAGWYEQYF. The CDR3 coding sequence is TGTGCCAGCAGTTTTGGACTAGCGGGATGGTACGAGCAGTACTTC.

This clonotype was counted ten times or more. The chain carries TRBV27 and TRBJ1-2; 7 bases are a match to TRBD1. Germline lookup yields CDR1 MNHEY and CDR2 SMNVEV (reference sequence). V gave up 5 bases and J gave up 6 bases; unmatched junction bases: 9. The CDR3 loop spans 14 amino acids. As DNA, the CDR3 is TGTGCCAGCAGTAAAACCAGGGGGATCGATGGCTACACCTTC. It specifies CASSKTRGIDGYTF.

This chain joins TRBV27 and TRBJ2-2; no definite D call. V lost 5 bases and J lost 2, with 18 bases in between. CDR1 is MNHEY and CDR2 is SMNVEV in the germline V gene (reference sequence). This CDR3 has 17 residues. CDR3 loop: CASSLEFGRANTGELFF. The CDR3 DNA reads TGTGCCAGCAGTCTAGAATTTGGTAGAGCCAACACCGGGGAGCTGTTTTTT.

This clonotype was counted many times. The chain recombines TRBV19 with TRBJ2-2, with TRBD1 matching 7 bases. Germline trimming cut 8 bases from V and 3 bases from J; bases unmatched to any gene: 9. Germline-derived CDR1 and CDR2 are LNHDA and SQIVND (reference sequence). The CDR3 length is 15 residues. CDR3 residues: CASQFPTGDTGELFF. CDR3 DNA sequence: TGTGCCAGTCAGTTCCCAACAGGGGACACCGGGGAGCTGTTTTTT.

This clonotype was recorded many times. CDR3 sequence (DNA): TGTGCCAGCAGTCCGGAGGGTTATAGCAATCAGCCCCAGCATTTT. As protein: CASSPEGYSNQPQHF. The genes are TRBV12-3 or TRBV12-4 and TRBJ1-5; D is ambiguous. V lost 5 bases and J 0 bases, leaving 11 bases between the germline ends. CDR3 length equals 15 residues.